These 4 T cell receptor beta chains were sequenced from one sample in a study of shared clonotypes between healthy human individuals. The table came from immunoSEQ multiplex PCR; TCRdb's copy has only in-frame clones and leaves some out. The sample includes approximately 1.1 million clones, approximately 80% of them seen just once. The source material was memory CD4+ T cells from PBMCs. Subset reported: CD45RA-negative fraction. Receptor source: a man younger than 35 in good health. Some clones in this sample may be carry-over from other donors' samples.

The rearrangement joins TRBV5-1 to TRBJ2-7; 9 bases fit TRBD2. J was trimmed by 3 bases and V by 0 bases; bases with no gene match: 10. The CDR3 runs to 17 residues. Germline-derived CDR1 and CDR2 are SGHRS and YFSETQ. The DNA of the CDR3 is TGCGCCAGCAGCTTGGTGGGCGGGAGGGCCCAAGGCTACGAGCAGTACTTC. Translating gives CASSLVGGRAQGYEQYF.

As DNA, the CDR3 is TGCGCCAGCAGCTTGGTTCCGACAGGGAGGAATGAAAAACTGTTTTTT. Translated: CASSLVPTGRNEKLFF. The chain employs TRBV5-1 and TRBJ1-4; TRBD1 aligns across 7 bases. This CDR3 has 16 amino acids. The ends lost 0 bases at V and 5 bases at J; junction bases unmatched: 7. From germline, CDR1 is SGHRS and CDR2 YFSETQ.

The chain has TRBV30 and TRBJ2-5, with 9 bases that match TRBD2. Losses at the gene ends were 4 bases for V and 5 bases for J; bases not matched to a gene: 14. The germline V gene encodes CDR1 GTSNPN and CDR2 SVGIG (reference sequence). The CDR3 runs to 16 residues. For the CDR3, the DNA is TGTGCCTGGACGTGGGCTAGCGGGGCCTCGGGGGAGACCCAGTACTTC. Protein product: CAWTWASGASGETQYF. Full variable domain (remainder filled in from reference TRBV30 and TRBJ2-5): SQTIHQWPATLVQPVGSPLSLECTVEGTSNPNLYWYRQAAGRGLQLLFYSVGIGQISSEVPQNLSASRPQDRQFILSSKKLLLSDSGFYLCAWTWASGASGETQYFGPGTRLLVL.

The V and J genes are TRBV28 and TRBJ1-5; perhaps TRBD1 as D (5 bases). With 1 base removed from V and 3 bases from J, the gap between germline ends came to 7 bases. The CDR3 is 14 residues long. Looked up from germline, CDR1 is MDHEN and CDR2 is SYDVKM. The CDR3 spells CASSLSGINQPQHF. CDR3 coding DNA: TGTGCCAGCAGTTTATCAGGGATCAATCAGCCCCAGCATTTT.